Listed below are T cell receptor beta chains from one sample, sequenced in a study of T-cell memory formation after mild COVID-19. A single record per CDR3 protein comes from TCRdb applying MiXCR to the 5' RACE reads. The top ten hold 25% to 30% of the sample, which has some 150,000 distinct CDR3 sequences, around 15% seen once. Material for sequencing was PBMCs or a T cell subset sorted from them (not recorded which). The receptors derive from an adult woman who had mild COVID-19 (a few samples of this study predate the infection). Cell type and time point are not known. CDR3s include the opening cysteine and the closing phenylalanine or tryptophan. D genes are given only for firm matches. The size of a clone is reported for some rows only, either as once, few or many, or as a class for expanded clones.

clone size: few; J gene: TRBJ2-7; V gene: TRBV2; D gene: .; CDR3 protein: CASKGQSNDYEQYF; CDR3 DNA: TGTGCCAGCAAGGGCCAATCAAATGACTACGAGCAGTACTTC
clone size: few; J gene: TRBJ1-2; V gene: TRBV27; D gene: .; CDR3 protein: CASSLSRQGYGYTF; CDR3 DNA: TGTGCCAGCAGTTTATCGCGGCAGGGATACGGCTACACCTTC
clone size: few; J gene: TRBJ2-6; V gene: TRBV12-3/TRBV12-4; D gene: .; CDR3 protein: CASSRDSGANVLTF; CDR3 DNA: TGTGCCAGCAGTCGAGACTCTGGGGCCAACGTCCTGACTTTC
clone size: .; J gene: TRBJ2-3; V gene: TRBV3-1; D gene: TRBD2; CDR3 protein: CASSQEELAGASTDTQYF; CDR3 DNA: TGTGCCAGCAGCCAGGAAGAACTAGCGGGAGCCAGCACAGATACGCAGTATTTT
clone size: .; J gene: TRBJ2-5; V gene: TRBV7-6; D gene: .; CDR3 protein: CASSLMAGGQETQYF; CDR3 DNA: TGTGCCAGCAGCTTAATGGCCGGGGGCCAAGAGACCCAGTACTTC
clone size: .; J gene: TRBJ2-7; V gene: TRBV6-5; D gene: .; CDR3 protein: CASLKTAQPYEQYF; CDR3 DNA: TGTGCCAGTCTTAAGACAGCTCAACCCTACGAGCAGTACTTC
clone size: .; J gene: TRBJ1-2; V gene: TRBV4-1; D gene: .; CDR3 protein: CASSQDRGSGYTF; CDR3 DNA: TGCGCCAGCAGCCAGGACAGAGGTTCTGGCTACACCTTC
clone size: many; J gene: TRBJ1-2; V gene: TRBV6-5; D gene: .; CDR3 protein: CASSYGNSGEDINYGYTF; CDR3 DNA: TGTGCCAGCAGTTACGGCAATTCAGGGGAGGACATTAACTATGGCTACACCTTC
clone size: .; J gene: TRBJ2-1; V gene: TRBV6-1; D gene: .; CDR3 protein: CASSEALEQFF; CDR3 DNA: TGTGCCAGCAGTGAAGCGTTGGAGCAGTTCTTC
clone size: .; J gene: TRBJ2-3; V gene: TRBV15; D gene: TRBD2; CDR3 protein: CATRASGSGTDTQYF; CDR3 DNA: TGTGCCACCAGGGCTAGCGGATCGGGCACAGATACGCAGTATTTT
clone size: few; J gene: TRBJ2-1; V gene: TRBV5-1; D gene: TRBD2; CDR3 protein: CASSPGPRGAHNEQFF; CDR3 DNA: TGCGCCAGCAGCCCTGGACCGCGGGGGGCCCACAATGAGCAGTTCTTC
clone size: .; J gene: TRBJ2-1; V gene: TRBV11-2; D gene: .; CDR3 protein: CASTSSEVRNEQFF; CDR3 DNA: TGTGCCAGTACCTCGTCGGAGGTGCGGAATGAGCAGTTCTTC
clone size: many; J gene: TRBJ2-7; V gene: TRBV5-1; D gene: .; CDR3 protein: CASSLGGGSYEQYF; CDR3 DNA: TGCGCCAGCAGCTTAGGAGGGGGAAGCTACGAGCAGTACTTC
clone size: .; J gene: TRBJ2-3; V gene: TRBV13; D gene: .; CDR3 protein: CASSLGPSSTDTQYF; CDR3 DNA: TGTGCCAGCAGCTTAGGTCCGTCAAGCACAGATACGCAGTATTTT
clone size: .; J gene: TRBJ1-2; V gene: TRBV20-1; D gene: TRBD1; CDR3 protein: CSARRPGQGGYGYTF; CDR3 DNA: TGCAGTGCTAGACGACCGGGACAGGGGGGCTATGGCTACACCTTC
clone size: few; J gene: TRBJ2-1; V gene: TRBV12-3/TRBV12-4; D gene: TRBD2; CDR3 protein: CASTPRLLAGELYNEQFF; CDR3 DNA: TGTGCCAGCACCCCCCGACTGCTAGCGGGGGAACTATACAATGAGCAGTTCTTC
clone size: few; J gene: TRBJ1-2; V gene: TRBV6-6; D gene: .; CDR3 protein: CASCEGEANYGYTF; CDR3 DNA: TGTGCCAGCTGTGAGGGGGAGGCTAACTATGGCTACACCTTC
clone size: few; J gene: TRBJ2-7; V gene: TRBV2; D gene: .; CDR3 protein: CASIPRGGYEQYF; CDR3 DNA: TGTGCCAGCATCCCCAGAGGGGGCTACGAGCAGTACTTC
clone size: few; J gene: TRBJ1-1; V gene: TRBV6-4; D gene: .; CDR3 protein: CASSVEPGWNTEAFF; CDR3 DNA: TGTGCCAGCAGTGTAGAACCAGGGTGGAACACTGAAGCTTTCTTT
clone size: .; J gene: TRBJ1-1; V gene: TRBV5-6; D gene: TRBD1; CDR3 protein: CASSFQGADTEAFF; CDR3 DNA: TGTGCCAGCAGCTTCCAGGGGGCGGACACTGAAGCTTTCTTT
clone size: few; J gene: TRBJ2-5; V gene: TRBV9; D gene: .; CDR3 protein: CASSVEGGETQYF; CDR3 DNA: TGTGCCAGCAGCGTAGAGGGGGGGGAGACCCAGTACTTC
clone size: few; J gene: TRBJ2-6; V gene: TRBV7-3; D gene: TRBD1; CDR3 protein: CASSNAGTGVTGANVLTF; CDR3 DNA: TGTGCCAGCAGCAATGCCGGGACAGGGGTCACTGGGGCCAACGTCCTGACTTTC
clone size: few; J gene: TRBJ2-2; V gene: TRBV6-5; D gene: .; CDR3 protein: CASRDYTGELFF; CDR3 DNA: TGTGCCAGCAGGGACTACACCGGGGAGCTGTTTTTT
clone size: .; J gene: TRBJ2-2; V gene: TRBV11-2; D gene: TRBD2; CDR3 protein: CASSATSGVNTGELFF; CDR3 DNA: TGTGCCAGCAGCGCCACTAGCGGAGTTAACACCGGGGAGCTGTTTTTT
clone size: many; J gene: TRBJ2-2; V gene: TRBV11-2; D gene: .; CDR3 protein: CASSFLSGNTGELFF; CDR3 DNA: TGTGCCAGCAGCTTTCTGTCTGGGAACACCGGGGAGCTGTTTTTT
clone size: many; J gene: TRBJ1-1; V gene: TRBV12-3/TRBV12-4; D gene: .; CDR3 protein: CASSPRAHGTEAFF; CDR3 DNA: TGTGCCAGCAGTCCTAGGGCCCATGGCACTGAAGCTTTCTTT
clone size: few; J gene: TRBJ1-4; V gene: TRBV7-9; D gene: .; CDR3 protein: CASSSTITGGEKLFF; CDR3 DNA: TGTGCCAGCAGCTCGACGATTACGGGGGGTGAAAAACTGTTTTTT
clone size: .; J gene: TRBJ2-2; V gene: TRBV11-2; D gene: .; CDR3 protein: CASSLDAFGGTNTGELFF; CDR3 DNA: TGTGCCAGCAGCTTAGACGCTTTCGGCGGGACGAACACCGGGGAGCTGTTTTTT
clone size: few; J gene: TRBJ2-7; V gene: TRBV7-9; D gene: TRBD1; CDR3 protein: CASSPTGTGGAGRYEQYF; CDR3 DNA: TGTGCCAGCAGCCCAACTGGGACAGGGGGCGCCGGTCGTTACGAGCAGTACTTC
clone size: few; J gene: TRBJ1-1; V gene: TRBV5-1; D gene: .; CDR3 protein: CASSFEATEAFF; CDR3 DNA: TGCGCCAGCAGCTTCGAGGCCACTGAAGCTTTCTTT
clone size: .; J gene: TRBJ2-7; V gene: TRBV7-6; D gene: TRBD2; CDR3 protein: CASSPGGGHSYEQYF; CDR3 DNA: TGTGCCAGCAGCCCGGGCGGGGGGCACTCCTACGAGCAGTACTTC
clone size: .; J gene: TRBJ2-7; V gene: TRBV5-6; D gene: TRBD2; CDR3 protein: CASSHPPSGISDEQYF; CDR3 DNA: TGTGCCAGCAGCCATCCGCCTAGCGGGATAAGCGACGAGCAGTACTTC
clone size: .; J gene: TRBJ1-2; V gene: TRBV10-3; D gene: .; CDR3 protein: CATGGSGKGYGYTF; CDR3 DNA: TGTGCCACGGGTGGGAGCGGGAAGGGCTATGGCTACACCTTC
clone size: .; J gene: TRBJ1-1; V gene: TRBV23-1; D gene: .; CDR3 protein: CASGRQKMNTEAFF; CDR3 DNA: TGCGCCAGCGGGAGGCAGAAGATGAACACTGAAGCTTTCTTT
clone size: .; J gene: TRBJ2-7; V gene: TRBV19; D gene: TRBD2; CDR3 protein: CASSIGLAGEQYF; CDR3 DNA: TGTGCCAGTAGTATCGGACTAGCGGGGGAGCAGTACTTC
clone size: .; J gene: TRBJ2-2; V gene: TRBV12-3/TRBV12-4; D gene: .; CDR3 protein: CASSLYTGELFF; CDR3 DNA: TGTGCCAGCAGTCTGTACACCGGGGAGCTGTTTTTT
clone size: .; J gene: TRBJ1-2; V gene: TRBV7-9; D gene: .; CDR3 protein: CASSPESGQDGYTF; CDR3 DNA: TGTGCCAGCAGCCCAGAAAGCGGACAAGATGGCTACACCTTC
clone size: .; J gene: TRBJ1-2; V gene: TRBV6-6; D gene: .; CDR3 protein: CASSYSSREFGGYTF; CDR3 DNA: TGTGCCAGCAGTTACTCGAGTAGGGAGTTTGGTGGCTACACCTTC